The TCR beta chain under discussion was sequenced for a study of T cell responses to AZD1222 COVID-19 vaccine (dated by TCRdb to about 2021). The study in broad terms: TCR sequencing covered some 240 trial participants: about 210 given two doses of AZD1222 and 26 given two doses of MenACWY control vaccine. Trial participants were enrolled by age into 18-55, 56-69 and 70-plus year subgroups, with about 150, 28 and 57 TCR-sequenced participants respectively.

This specimen's time point label, per the study, means: about 28 days (+/-7) after the second vaccine dose. AZD1222 recipients whose second dose came at about 4 weeks and those whose second dose came at about 12 weeks were combined into one group, since spike-specific TCR depth and breadth did not differ between the two schedules. Vaccinee samples came from UK trials COV001 and COV002, including a single-blind randomized controlled phase 2/3 trial of AZD1222 (ChAdOx1 nCoV-19) in healthy adults. For TCRbeta chain sequencing, PBMC samples were collected from trial participants at day 0 and at day 28 after the second dose. The germline ends are 15 bases apart after V is trimmed by 3 bases and J by 4 bases. From a lookup of the germline V gene (reference sequence), CDR1 and CDR2 are DFQATT and SNEGSKA. Inclusive of the bounding cysteine and phenylalanine, the CDR3 is 14 residues long. The kept DNA is CDR3 alone, 42 bases in frame from the first base.

As concerns this clone: The specificity of this receptor is unknown. No per-base quality is available; no much larger clone lies one base away.

Here is what the overall study found, with its caveats: Epitopes outside the regions mutated in the B.1.351 and B.1.1.7 variants were reportedly recognized by nearly half of the unique spike-specific TCRs. In the small 56-69-year group, the increase in depth fell short of significance, most likely because of low power. Participants were mostly white British, with more females than males. The authors suggested clonal diversity may have been underestimated. Only 5 to 7 AZD1222 recipients were SARS-CoV-2 seropositive at baseline, limiting conclusions about previously exposed vaccinees. The whole spike protein was spanned by vaccine-associated CD4 TCRs, and dominant responses were seen in regions 160-218 and 743-854. After two AZD1222 doses, both the breadth and the depth of spike-specific TCRs were significantly higher than at day 0 and than in MenACWY recipients. Because no day 14 peak-response samples were available, the repertoires could be characterized only after the peak T cell response.

The CDR3 regions of human TCRbeta chains were analyzed by immunosequencing. In the source study's methods: Repertoire TCRs were matched against a reference library of SARS-CoV-2-specific TCRs generated with the MIRA antigen-specificity platform. Breadth was defined as the fraction of unique TCRs that were SARS-CoV-2-associated. Depth was defined as the fraction of total T cells that were SARS-CoV-2-associated. Using the MIRA data, each spike-specific TCR was assigned both to the spike region to which the TCR was reactive and to a CD4 or CD8 class. Log10-transformed breadth and depth values were compared by one-way ANOVA with Sidak's multiple comparisons tests. The source is immuneACCESS, and TCRdb retained only in-frame sequences with V and J called. Part of the clones is not carried over; for the studies checked, unresolved V genes explain less than half of this, and the remainder is unexplained. Clone size and V and J calls were adopted from that table, with D and trimming inferred from the DNA. In this sample the table shows 100,000 to 150,000 clones, about 91% of which occur a single time. The ten largest clonotypes hold 1.5% to 2% of the sample.

Sequencing was performed on peripheral blood, taken 28 days after the second AZD1222 dose. Here the chain combines TRBV20-1 and TRBJ1-2; there is no confident call for the D gene. The TCR sequence derives from an adult who received the AZD1222 COVID-19 vaccine. The DNA reads as follows: TGCAGTGCTAGTCCTATCAATGCGGGCTATGGCTACACCTTC. Translated, this gives CSASPINAGYGYTF.